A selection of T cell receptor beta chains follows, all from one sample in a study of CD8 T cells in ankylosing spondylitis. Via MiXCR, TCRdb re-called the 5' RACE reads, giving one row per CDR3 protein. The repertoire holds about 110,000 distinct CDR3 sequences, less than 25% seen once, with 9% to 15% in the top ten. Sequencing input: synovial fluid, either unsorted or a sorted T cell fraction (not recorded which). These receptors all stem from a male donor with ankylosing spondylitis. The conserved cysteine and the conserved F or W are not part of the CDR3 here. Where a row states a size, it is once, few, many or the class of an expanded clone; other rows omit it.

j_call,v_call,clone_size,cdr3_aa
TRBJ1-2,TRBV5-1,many,ASSLDDLVGYGYT
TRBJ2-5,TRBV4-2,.,ASSQNRRSQETQY
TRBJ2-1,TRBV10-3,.,AISEIGGSLNEQF
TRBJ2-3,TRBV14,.,ASSQVVQSTQY
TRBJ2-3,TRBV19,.,ATNPPSSGRGDTQY
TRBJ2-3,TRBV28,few,ASSLGQNTQY
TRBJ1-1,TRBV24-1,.,ATENGRTEAF
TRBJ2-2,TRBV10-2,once,ASLASPGGTGELF
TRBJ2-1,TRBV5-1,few,ASSALGGSYNEQF
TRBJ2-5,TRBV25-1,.,ASSPDRYASQETQY
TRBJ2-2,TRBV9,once,ASSLRLANTGELF
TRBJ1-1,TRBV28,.,ASSPPPGGVKAF
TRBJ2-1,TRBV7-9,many,ASSFVNEQF
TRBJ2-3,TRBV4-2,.,ASSLTSGRSADTQY
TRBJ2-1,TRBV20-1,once,SAGASGSTGNEQF
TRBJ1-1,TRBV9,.,ASSVAGQGWENTEAF